These 27 T cell receptor beta chains were sequenced from one sample in a study of patients and donors after allogeneic stem cell transplantation (dated by TCRdb to 2019 to 2021). The library came from RT-PCR. Sequencing took place on a NextSeq 550. TCRdb reprocessed the public reads (quality trimming at Q25 with fastp, clone calling with MiXCR) and kept in-frame beta chains. Rows with a matching CDR3 protein are joined into one entry that keeps the most common DNA and genes. Present in this sample are more than 150,000 distinct CDR3 sequences, 20% to 25% of which were seen just once. The ten top clones hold 25% to 30% of the sample. Sequencing input: blood, either unsorted or a sorted T cell fraction (not recorded which). The receptors originated from a human donor who was either an allogeneic HSCT recipient or a stem cell or donor lymphocyte infusion donor (not recorded which). It is not recorded whose cells these are; they may come from a transplant donor.

The V call is TRBV20-1, the J call TRBJ2-1; 9 nucleotides agree with TRBD2. This CDR3 is 15 amino acids long. Germline trimming cut 6 bases from V and 5 bases from J; bases unmatched to any gene: 11. CDR1 is DFQATT and CDR2 is SNEGSKA in the germline V gene (reference sequence). As DNA, the CDR3 is TGCAGTGCGAGCCGCGGGAGGGTATTGAACAATGAGCAGTTCTTC. Protein: CSASRGRVLNNEQFF.

This clonotype was recorded a few times. The V call is TRBV5-1, the J call TRBJ2-5; D is undetermined. Germline loops: CDR1 SGHRS, CDR2 YFSETQ. Deletions cut 0 bases from V and 3 bases from J, with 12 bases between. The CDR3 length is 15 residues. CDR3 bases: TGCGCCAGCAGCTTGGTGCCTGATGGTGAAGAGACCCAGTACTTC. Its translation: CASSLVPDGEETQYF.

The rearrangement joins TRBV12-3 or TRBV12-4 to TRBJ1-2, with D maybe TRBD1 (5 bases). CDR3 length: 15 amino acids. V was clipped by 3 bases and J by 1 base, with 12 bases between them. CDR3 coding DNA: TGTGCCAGCAGTTTTGGGGCGGCTGATAACTATGGCTACACCTTC. The encoded protein is CASSFGAADNYGYTF.

The chain links TRBV7-9 to TRBJ1-1; D possibly corresponds to TRBD1 (5 bases). V dropped 3 bases and J dropped 5 bases, with 13 bases sitting between them. The CDR3 is made up of 14 amino acids. Germline V gene sequence: CDR1 SEHNR, CDR2 FQNEAQ (reference sequence). As DNA, the CDR3 is TGTGCCAGCAGCTTTCCGGACATACCAACTGAAGCTTTCTTT. This translates into CASSFPDIPTEAFF.

This clonotype was counted a few times. The rearrangement links TRBV7-9 to TRBJ1-2; no clear D. The CDR3 contains 15 residues. In germline, CDR1 is SEHNR, CDR2 FQNEAQ (reference sequence). V gave up 5 bases and J gave up 2 bases, with 15 bases separating them. CDR3 sequence reads: CASSEGGRHNYGYTF. The DNA for the CDR3 is TGTGCCAGCAGCGAGGGAGGCAGGCACAACTATGGCTACACCTTC. Based on the CDR3 plus reference TRBV7-9 and TRBJ1-2, the full variable domain is DTGVSQNPRHKITKRGQNVTFRCDPISEHNRLYWYRQTLGQGPEFLTYFQNEAQLEKSRLLSDRFSAERPKGSFSTLEIQRTEQGDSAMYLCASSEGGRHNYGYTFGSGTRLTVV.

The J gene is TRBJ2-7, the V gene TRBV5-1; D gene unclear. Trimming left V 2 bases short and J 2 bases short, with 11 bases between. Germline V gives CDR1 SGHRS, CDR2 YFSETQ. The CDR3 contains 14 residues. Here the CDR3 reads CASSFGRSTYEQYF. Here the CDR3 DNA reads TGCGCCAGCAGCTTTGGCAGATCGACCTACGAGCAGTACTTC.

V is TRBV10-3 and J is TRBJ1-1, with TRBD1 matching 7 bases. This CDR3 region has 13 residues. From germline, CDR1 is ENHRY and CDR2 SYGVKD. With 5 bases clipped from V and 7 bases from J, the junction kept 7 bases outside the gene matches. The CDR3 nucleotides read TGTGCCATCAGTACCGGGACAGACCTTGAAGCTTTCTTT. Its translation: CAISTGTDLEAFF.

In this sample, this clonotype turned up a few times. This chain uses TRBV5-1 with TRBJ2-3; TRBD2 matches at 9 bases. After removal of 4 bases from V and 0 bases from J, the junction contained 15 bases not matched to a gene. Germline values: CDR1 SGHRS, CDR2 YFSETQ. This CDR3 comprises 19 residues. Here the CDR3 reads CASSTGTSSRPASTDTQYF. CDR3 bases: TGCGCCAGCAGCACCGGGACTAGCTCAAGACCTGCTAGCACAGATACGCAGTATTTT.

The chain combines TRBV27 with TRBJ1-6, with D possibly TRBD1 on 5 matching bases. The CDR3 is 17 residues long. Trimming removed 0 bases from V and 6 bases from J, with 15 bases in between. Germline V gene lookup returns CDR1 MNHEY and CDR2 SMNVEV (reference sequence). The DNA of the CDR3 is TGTGCCAGCAGTTTATCGATCCGTCCAGGGTTTAATTCACCCCTCCACTTT. It is translated as CASSLSIRPGFNSPLHF.

The CDR3 region is CASNPSAAGWNQPQHF. CDR3 nucleotide sequence: TGTGCCAGCAATCCGTCAGCGGCCGGGTGGAATCAGCCCCAGCATTTT. The chain uses TRBV12-3 or TRBV12-4 and TRBJ1-5; D not certain. V was cut by 7 bases and J by 4 bases, with 20 bases left in between. The CDR3 totals 16 residues.

The rearrangement joins TRBV15 to TRBJ1-1; TRBD1 might be the D (6 bases). Looked up from germline, CDR1 is LNHNV and CDR2 is YYDKDF (reference sequence). The V gene lost 8 bases and the J gene lost 2 bases, with 15 bases spanning the gap. The CDR3 runs 14 residues. The CDR3 DNA follows: TGTGCCACCCACCGTGGGACACGCAACACTGAAGCTTTCTTT. It specifies CATHRGTRNTEAFF.

In this sample, this clonotype turned up once. V usage is TRBV20-1 and J usage is TRBJ2-7; D is tentatively TRBD1 or TRBD2 (5 bases each). Germline CDR1 is DFQATT and CDR2 is SNEGSKA (reference sequence). This CDR3 region has 15 residues. CDR3 amino acids: CSIRGPKPIEDEQYF. The CDR3 DNA follows: TGCAGCATTAGGGGACCGAAACCTATAGAAGACGAGCAGTACTTC.

This clonotype showed up just a few times. This chain connects TRBV20-1 to TRBJ2-1, with a weak D call TRBD2 (6 bases). CDR3 size: 17 residues. The V end was cut by 3 bases, the J end by 4 bases, with 22 bases between. CDR1 and CDR2 from the germline V gene are DFQATT and SNEGSKA (reference sequence). The CDR3 DNA reads as TGCAGTGCTAGGGGGGATTTGAGTAGCGGTGATTACAATGAGCAGTTCTTC. As protein: CSARGDLSSGDYNEQFF.

This clonotype came up many times. The chain recombines TRBV3-1 with TRBJ1-2, with D hard to call. Germline values: CDR1 LGHDT, CDR2 YNNKEL (reference sequence). Deletions cut 7 bases from V and 3 bases from J, with 9 bases between. The CDR3 is 12 residues long. This CDR3 reads CASMRADYGYTF. Written as DNA, the CDR3 is TGTGCCAGCATGCGGGCGGACTATGGCTACACCTTC.

The rearrangement uses TRBV7-9 and TRBJ2-2, with 9 bases identical to TRBD1. CDR3 length equals 19 residues. Trimming at V came to 6 bases and at J to 1 base, leaving 15 bases not matched to a gene. Germline CDR1 reads SEHNR; CDR2 reads FQNEAQ (reference sequence). CDR3 coding DNA: TGTGCCAGCAGACTACCCTTCGGGACAGGGCAAAAGAACACCGGGGAGCTGTTTTTT. Translation gives CASRLPFGTGQKNTGELFF.

This clonotype was recorded many times. The chain couples TRBV20-1 to TRBJ2-2; D uncertain. Germline CDR1 is DFQATT and CDR2 is SNEGSKA (reference sequence). V lost 6 bases, J lost 0 bases, and 11 bases lay in between. The CDR3 length is 14 residues. The CDR3: CSAILSTNTGELFF. The CDR3 coding sequence is TGCAGTGCCATTCTCAGTACGAACACCGGGGAGCTGTTTTTT.

This chain uses TRBV5-5 with TRBJ2-1; 7 bases line up with TRBD2. The V gene end was trimmed by 4 bases and the J gene end by 3 bases; junction bases not matched to a gene: 13. There are 17 residues in the CDR3. The germline V gene encodes CDR1 SGHKS and CDR2 YYEKEE (reference sequence). The DNA of the CDR3 is TGTGCCAGCAGCCGGGATCCTAGCGGTGTTTACTACAATGAGCAGTTCTTC. Translation: CASSRDPSGVYYNEQFF.

The sample holds many counts of this clonotype. The V call is TRBV5-1, the J call TRBJ1-1, with D possibly matching TRBD1 (6 bases). The V end was cut by 4 bases, the J end by 1 base, with 11 bases between. Germline V gene lookup returns CDR1 SGHRS and CDR2 YFSETQ. The CDR3 consists of 14 residues. CDR3 amino acids: CASSPGTPNTEAFF. The CDR3 bases are TGCGCCAGCAGCCCCGGGACACCGAACACTGAAGCTTTCTTT.

This rearrangement joins TRBV18 to TRBJ1-4; no definite D call. The CDR3 totals 14 residues. CDR1 is KGHSH, CDR2 LQKENI, per germline. The V and J ends lost 2 bases and 0 bases respectively, with 4 bases between them. The CDR3 region has the DNA TGTGCCAGCTCACCAAGTGCAACTAATGAAAAACTGTTTTTT. Its translation is CASSPSATNEKLFF. Full variable domain (rest looked up from reference TRBV18 and TRBJ1-4): NAGVMQNPRHLVRRRGQEARLRCSPMKGHSHVYWYRQLPEEGLKFMVYLQKENIIDESGMPKERFSAEFPKEGPSILRIQQVVRGDSAAYFCASSPSATNEKLFFGSGTQLSVL.

DNA of the CDR3: TGTGCCAGTACACCGGGACAGGGAAAAGATACGCAGTATTTT. This translates into CASTPGQGKDTQYF. This chain joins TRBV27 and TRBJ2-3, with 9 bases fitting TRBD1. The junction had 9 bases not matched to a gene; V was cut back by 9 bases and J by 5 bases. Germline V gene sequence: CDR1 MNHEY, CDR2 SMNVEV (reference sequence). The CDR3 totals 14 residues.

The V and J genes are TRBV6-4 and TRBJ1-4; TRBD1 matches 8 bases. V shed 3 bases, J shed 8 bases, and the junction held 2 bases outside the gene matches. There are 13 residues in the CDR3. Germline V gene sequence: CDR1 MRHNA, CDR2 SNTAGT. CDR3 DNA sequence: TGTGCCAGCAGTGAGACAGGGGACGAAAAACTGTTTTTT. Amino acids: CASSETGDEKLFF.

The chain is built from TRBV28 and TRBJ2-7, with no clear D. V was cut by 6 bases and J by 0 bases, with 3 bases left in between. Germline CDR1 reads MDHEN; CDR2 reads SYDVKM. There are 11 residues in the CDR3. As DNA, the CDR3 is TGTGCCAGCAGGTTCTCCTACGAGCAGTACTTC. This codes for CASRFSYEQYF.

This clonotype was counted only a few times. The chain employs TRBV7-7 and TRBJ2-2; no clear D gene. The CDR3 is 13 amino acids. V was shortened by 5 bases and J by 6 bases, with 10 bases between the two germline ends. CDR1 and CDR2 (germline): SSHAT, FNYEAQ (reference sequence). The CDR3 loop reads CASSPLGPGELFF. The CDR3 DNA follows: TGTGCCAGCAGCCCACTTGGTCCCGGGGAGCTGTTTTTT. The entire variable domain, with the rest obtained from reference TRBV7-7 and TRBJ2-2, is as follows: GAGVSQSPRYKVTKRGQDVTLRCDPISSHATLYWYQQALGQGPEFLTYFNYEAQPDKSGLPSDRFSAERPEGSISTLTIQRTEQRDSAMYRCASSPLGPGELFFGEGSRLTVL.

This clonotype has a handful of counts. This chain joins TRBV9 and TRBJ2-1; TRBD2 agrees at 7 bases. The CDR3 length is 16 residues. V was pared by 3 bases and J by 6 bases, with 12 bases of the junction left unmatched. Germline loops: CDR1 SGDLS, CDR2 YYNGEE. The CDR3: CASSDSGSGESNEQFF. The CDR3 DNA is TGTGCCAGCAGCGATTCCGGCAGCGGGGAATCCAATGAGCAGTTCTTC. The full variable domain, completed using reference TRBV9 and TRBJ2-1, is DSGVTQTPKHLITATGQRVTLRCSPRSGDLSVYWYQQSLDQGLQFLIQYYNGEERAKGNILERFSAQQFPDLHSELNLSSLELGDSALYFCASSDSGSGESNEQFFGPGTRLTVL.

This rearrangement joins TRBV5-1 to TRBJ2-1; D not resolved. Trimming took 0 bases from V and 3 from J, leaving 10 bases between them. In germline, CDR1 is SGHRS, CDR2 YFSETQ. The CDR3 covers 15 residues. Here the CDR3 reads CASSLAGESYNEQFF. CDR3 nucleotide sequence: TGCGCCAGCAGCTTGGCTGGAGAGAGCTACAATGAGCAGTTCTTC.

The genes are TRBV11-2 and TRBJ2-2; D call uncertain. The CDR3 covers 17 residues. Germline-derived CDR1 and CDR2 are SGHAT and FQNNGV. Trimming left V 1 base short and J 4 bases short, with 16 bases between. CDR3 sequence (DNA): TGTGCCAGCAGCTTAGGTGGTCGCCAGCAGCTCACCGGGGAGCTGTTTTTT. It codes for CASSLGGRQQLTGELFF.

The chain is built from TRBV20-1 and TRBJ2-1; D is tentatively TRBD1 or TRBD2 (5 bases each). Germline loops: CDR1 DFQATT, CDR2 SNEGSKA (reference sequence). The CDR3 is 14 residues long. Between the trimmed V and J ends, which lost 4 bases and 8 bases, there was a span of 18 bases. The CDR3 DNA is TGCAGTGCTAAGGGACCAAACTACGGGGATGAGCAGTTCTTC. Translation: CSAKGPNYGDEQFF.